The clone carrying this T cell receptor beta chain has only a few counts. Its antigen is not known. These data belong to a study of OX40 agonist ivuxolimab in advanced cancers. Trimming removed 2 bases at V and 6 bases at J, with 10 bases between. Germline CDR1 reads MDHEN; CDR2 reads SYDVKM. The CDR3 totals 13 residues. TCRdb keeps only in-frame clones here, not all; method: immunoSEQ multiplex PCR. The table lists about 150,000 clones, about nine tenths of them singletons. General observations from the study: Average numbers of expanded clones were greater in CD8+ T cells than in CD4+.

Blood specimens came from baseline, cycle 4 day 1, and cycle 7 day 1. Sequences were derived from CD4+ or CD8+ T cells sorted from blood, sampled in a trial of the OX40 agonist ivuxolimab. This sequence joins TRBV28 and TRBJ1-1, with D uncertain. The sequence derives from an adult with an advanced solid tumor such as melanoma, head and neck, liver or kidney cancer. The CDR3 sequence is CASSLSAQAEAFF. As DNA, the CDR3 is TGTGCCAGCAGTTTAAGTGCACAAGCTGAAGCTTTCTTT.